The 10 T cell receptor beta chains below all came from one sample that was sequenced in a study of blood T cell repertoires in COVID-19 (dated by TCRdb to between 2020 and 2021). The library came from the immunoSEQ multiplex PCR assay. TCRdb mirrors the immuneACCESS table, restricted to in-frame sequences. Some clones are absent from its copies; in checked studies, under half trace to an unresolved V gene, and the reason for the others is unknown. The sample records around 130,000 clones, around nine tenths of which are singletons. More than 2% of the sample goes to the ten largest clones. The material sequenced was peripheral blood. These receptors were obtained from a woman between 45 and 60 years old with acute or convalescent COVID-19.

This chain connects TRBV5-5 to TRBJ1-5; TRBD1 agrees at 7 bases. V lost 2 bases, J lost 3 bases, and 11 bases stayed unmatched. Germline values: CDR1 SGHKS, CDR2 YYEKEE (reference sequence). The CDR3 length is 17 residues. The CDR3 sequence is CASSLNTGTANNQPQHF. The CDR3, as DNA: TGTGCCAGCAGCTTAAATACCGGGACAGCTAACAATCAGCCCCAGCATTTT.

This chain joins TRBV13 and TRBJ2-1, with TRBD2 identical over 7 bases. Germline assignment: CDR1 PRHDT and CDR2 FYEKMQ (reference sequence). The CDR3 has 19 residues. The trim removed 5 bases at V and 0 bases at J, leaving 16 bases unmatched. The CDR3 loop is CASSRPGGVAETSYNEQFF. The CDR3 nucleotides are TGTGCCAGCAGCCGCCCGGGAGGAGTAGCTGAAACCTCCTACAATGAGCAGTTCTTC.

The chain has TRBV7-2 and TRBJ1-5; 7 nucleotides line up with TRBD1. The CDR3 has 14 residues. Germline values: CDR1 SGHTA, CDR2 FQGNSA. V shed 3 bases and J 7 bases; nucleotides not matched to a gene: 6. CDR3 sequence reads: CASSFDRVGQPQHF. The CDR3 DNA sequence: TGTGCCAGCAGCTTCGACAGGGTCGGACAGCCCCAGCATTTT.

The CDR3: CSAVGGHYGYTF. CDR3 DNA sequence: TGCAGCGCCGTCGGGGGTCATTATGGCTACACCTTC. The chain combines TRBV29-1 with TRBJ1-2; the D gene is possibly TRBD1 (5 bases). The CDR3 has 12 residues. Germline assignment: CDR1 SQVTM and CDR2 ANQGSEA. The ends were cut back, 7 bases at V and 5 bases at J, with 14 bases in the middle.

V usage is TRBV19 and J usage is TRBJ2-7, with 9 bases aligning to TRBD1. J was trimmed by 3 bases and V by 3 bases; bases with no gene match: 6. The CDR3 runs 15 residues. Germline CDR1 LNHDA, CDR2 SQIVND (reference sequence). In DNA form, the CDR3 reads TGTGCCAGTAGTATTTTGGGACAGGGTGTCTACGAGCAGTACTTC. Translated, it gives CASSILGQGVYEQYF.

V usage is TRBV4-2 and J usage is TRBJ2-7, with 8 bases fitting TRBD1. Germline assignment: CDR1 LGHNA and CDR2 YNFKEQ. The CDR3 runs 16 residues. Trimming cost V 4 bases and J 4 bases; bases outside gene matches: 12. CDR3 residues: CASSPHGQGVLYEQYF. CDR3 sequence (DNA): TGTGCCAGCAGCCCACACGGACAGGGTGTACTTTACGAGCAGTACTTC.

This clone was observed a few times. The chain has TRBV7-9 and TRBJ1-6, with a possible D match to TRBD1 (6 bases). This CDR3 is 15 amino acids long. Trimming left V 2 bases short and J 6 bases short, with 11 bases between. In germline, CDR1 is SEHNR, CDR2 FQNEAQ (reference sequence). The CDR3, as DNA: TGTGCCAGCAGCTTACAGTCGGACAGTAATTCACCCCTCCACTTT. This encodes CASSLQSDSNSPLHF.

The chain couples TRBV4-1 to TRBJ2-3; TRBD1 is a possible D gene (7 bases). There are 16 residues in the CDR3. V shed 4 bases and J shed 3 bases, with 17 bases lying between them. The germline V gene has CDR1 MGHRA and CDR2 YSYEKL. The CDR3 DNA follows: TGCGCCAGCAGCCCGGCGGGACAGCAATATACAGATACGCAGTATTTT. Translation: CASSPAGQQYTDTQYF.

The chain employs TRBV11-2 and TRBJ2-2; 7 bases fit TRBD2. The CDR3 length is 16 residues. The germline V gene encodes CDR1 SGHAT and CDR2 FQNNGV. V gave up 4 bases and J gave up 4 bases; unmatched junction bases: 9. CDR3 DNA: TGTGCCAGCAGCTCTCGGGCGGGAGTGGGCACCGGGGAGCTGTTTTTT. Amino acids: CASSSRAGVGTGELFF.

The chain uses TRBV7-8 and TRBJ2-7; tentative D call: TRBD1 (6 bases). Trimming left V 3 bases short and J 1 base short, with 10 bases between. The CDR3 length is 14 residues. Germline-derived CDR1 and CDR2 are SGHVS and FQNEAQ. The CDR3 bases are TGTGCCAGCAGCTTTGGGACACCGTCCTACGAGCAGTACTTC. This sequence encodes CASSFGTPSYEQYF. The full variable domain, with the rest looked up from reference TRBV7-8 and TRBJ2-7, is GAGVSQSPRYKVAKRGQDVALRCDPISGHVSLFWYQQALGQGPEFLTYFQNEAQLDKSGLPSDRFFAERPEGSVSTLKIQRTQQEDSAVYLCASSFGTPSYEQYFGPGTRLTVT.